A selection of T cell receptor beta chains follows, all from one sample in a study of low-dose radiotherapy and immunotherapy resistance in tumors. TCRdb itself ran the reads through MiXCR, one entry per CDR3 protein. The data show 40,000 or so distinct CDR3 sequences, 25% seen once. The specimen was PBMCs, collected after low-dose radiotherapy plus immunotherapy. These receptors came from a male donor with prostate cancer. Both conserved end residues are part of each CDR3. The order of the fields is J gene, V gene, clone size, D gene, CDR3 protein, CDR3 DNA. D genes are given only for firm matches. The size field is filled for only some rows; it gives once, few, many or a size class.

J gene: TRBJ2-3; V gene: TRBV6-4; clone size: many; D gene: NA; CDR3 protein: CASSDSTTKAETDTQYF; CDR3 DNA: TGTGCCAGCAGTGACTCGACTACGAAGGCGGAAACAGATACGCAGTATTTT
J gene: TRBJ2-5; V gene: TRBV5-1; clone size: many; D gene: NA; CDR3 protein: CASSLGLGHRRETQYF; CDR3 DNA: TGCGCCAGCAGCTTGGGGTTAGGACACCGTCGGGAGACCCAGTACTTC
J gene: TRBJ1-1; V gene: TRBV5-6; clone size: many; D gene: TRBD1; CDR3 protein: CASNRPGTGPGTEAFF; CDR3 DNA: TGTGCCAGCAATCGTCCCGGGACAGGTCCGGGCACTGAAGCTTTCTTT
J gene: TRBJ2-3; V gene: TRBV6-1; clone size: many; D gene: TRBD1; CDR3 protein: CASSPGQGRTDTQYF; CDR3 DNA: TGTGCCAGCAGCCCGGGACAGGGACGCACAGATACGCAGTATTTT
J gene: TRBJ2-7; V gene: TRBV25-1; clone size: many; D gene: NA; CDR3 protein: CASSAWSAESYEQYF; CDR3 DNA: TGTGCCAGCAGTGCCTGGAGCGCCGAATCCTACGAGCAGTACTTC
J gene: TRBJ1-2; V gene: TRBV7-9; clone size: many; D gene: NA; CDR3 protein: CASSLSGDSGYGYTF; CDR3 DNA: TGTGCCAGCAGCTTAAGTGGGGACTCTGGATATGGCTACACCTTC
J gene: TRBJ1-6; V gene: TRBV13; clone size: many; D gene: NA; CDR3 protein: CASSQQGGVGSPLHF; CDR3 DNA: TGTGCCAGCAGCCAACAGGGAGGGGTTGGGTCACCCCTCCACTTT
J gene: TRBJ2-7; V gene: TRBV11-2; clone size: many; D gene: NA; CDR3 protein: CASSLVMEYEQYF; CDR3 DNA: TGTGCCAGCAGCTTAGTCATGGAGTACGAGCAGTACTTC
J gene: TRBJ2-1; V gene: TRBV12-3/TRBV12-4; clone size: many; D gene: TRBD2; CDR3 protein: CASSLAQGLAGVYNEQFF; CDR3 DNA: TGTGCCAGCAGTTTAGCCCAGGGACTAGCGGGGGTATACAATGAGCAGTTCTTC
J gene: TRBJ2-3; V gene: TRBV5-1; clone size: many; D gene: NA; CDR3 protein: CASSHHLWRPDTDTQYF; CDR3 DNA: TGCGCCAGCAGCCACCACCTCTGGCGCCCCGACACAGATACGCAGTATTTT
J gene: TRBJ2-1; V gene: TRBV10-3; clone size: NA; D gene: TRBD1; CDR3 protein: CAISENRGINEQFF; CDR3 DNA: TGTGCCATCAGTGAAAACAGGGGGATCAATGAGCAGTTCTTC
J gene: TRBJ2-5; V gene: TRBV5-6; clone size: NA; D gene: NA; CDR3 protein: CASSLVEGRETQYF; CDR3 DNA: TGTGCCAGCAGCTTGGTAGAGGGCCGTGAGACCCAGTACTTC
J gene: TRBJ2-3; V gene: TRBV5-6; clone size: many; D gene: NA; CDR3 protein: CASIPRGGAADTQYF; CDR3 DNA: TGTGCCAGCATCCCCAGGGGGGGCGCAGCAGATACGCAGTATTTT
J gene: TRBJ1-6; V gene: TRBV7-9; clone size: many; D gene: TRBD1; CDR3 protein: CASSVLQGAGSPLHF; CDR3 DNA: TGTGCCAGCAGCGTACTACAGGGGGCTGGTTCACCCCTCCACTTT
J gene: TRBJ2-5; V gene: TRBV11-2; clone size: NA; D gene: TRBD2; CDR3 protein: CASSPSGRAQETQYF; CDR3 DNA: TGTGCCAGCAGCCCTAGCGGGAGGGCCCAAGAGACCCAGTACTTC
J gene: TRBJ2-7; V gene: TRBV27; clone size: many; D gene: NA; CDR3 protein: CASSSPGLAYEQYF; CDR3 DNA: TGTGCCAGCAGTTCACCTGGGTTAGCCTACGAGCAGTACTTC
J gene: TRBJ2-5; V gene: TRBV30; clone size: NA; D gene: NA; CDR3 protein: CAWSVGALTAQETQYF; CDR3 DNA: TGTGCCTGGAGTGTAGGTGCGCTGACGGCGCAAGAGACCCAGTACTTC
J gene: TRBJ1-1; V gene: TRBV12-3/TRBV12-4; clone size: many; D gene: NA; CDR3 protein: CASSPRGAVNTEAFF; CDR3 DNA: TGTGCCAGCAGTCCGAGGGGGGCGGTGAACACTGAAGCTTTCTTT
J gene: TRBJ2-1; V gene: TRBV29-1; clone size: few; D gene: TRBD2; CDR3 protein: CSAPRGGATNEQFF; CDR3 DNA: TGCAGCGCCCCTCGGGGGGGGGCCACGAATGAGCAGTTCTTC
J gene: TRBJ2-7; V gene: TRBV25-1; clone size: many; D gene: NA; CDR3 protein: CASSDPRHEREQYF; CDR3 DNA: TGTGCCAGCAGTGACCCCCGGCATGAGCGCGAGCAGTACTTC
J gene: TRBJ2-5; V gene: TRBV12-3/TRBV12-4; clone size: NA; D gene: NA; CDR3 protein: CASSTKGGGGETQYF; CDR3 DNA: TGTGCCAGCAGTACCAAGGGAGGGGGCGGGGAGACCCAGTACTTC
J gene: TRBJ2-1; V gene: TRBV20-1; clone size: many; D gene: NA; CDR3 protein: CSPKRDEQFF; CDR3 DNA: TGCAGTCCAAAGAGGGATGAGCAGTTCTTC
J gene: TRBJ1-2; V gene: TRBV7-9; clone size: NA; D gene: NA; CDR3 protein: CASSLGPGYTF; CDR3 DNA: TGTGCCAGCAGCTTGGGACCTGGCTACACCTTC
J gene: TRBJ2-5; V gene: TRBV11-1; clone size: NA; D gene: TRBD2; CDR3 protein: CASSLVLTPLLRGGQETQYF; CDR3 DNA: TGTGCCAGCAGCTTAGTCCTAACCCCCCTTCTGCGGGGGGGCCAAGAGACCCAGTACTTC
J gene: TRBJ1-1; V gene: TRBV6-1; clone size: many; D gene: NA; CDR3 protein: CAVQFLARDTEAFF; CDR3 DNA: TGTGCCGTTCAATTTTTGGCCAGGGACACTGAAGCTTTCTTT
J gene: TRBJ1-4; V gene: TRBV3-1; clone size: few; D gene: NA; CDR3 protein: CASSPKAASGEKLFF; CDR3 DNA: TGTGCCAGCAGCCCCAAGGCCGCTTCTGGTGAAAAACTGTTTTTT
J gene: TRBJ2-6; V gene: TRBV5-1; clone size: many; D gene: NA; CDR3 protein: CASSFGGANVLTF; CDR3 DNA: TGCGCCAGCAGCTTCGGCGGGGCCAACGTCCTGACTTTC
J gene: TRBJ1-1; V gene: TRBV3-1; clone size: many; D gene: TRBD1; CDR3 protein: CASSLVTGTGGTEAFF; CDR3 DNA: TGTGCCAGCAGCCTAGTCACCGGGACAGGGGGCACTGAAGCTTTCTTT
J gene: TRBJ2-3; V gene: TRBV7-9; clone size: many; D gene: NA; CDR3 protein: CASSLEPPGDTQYF; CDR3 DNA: TGTGCCAGCAGCTTAGAACCGCCGGGGGATACGCAGTATTTT
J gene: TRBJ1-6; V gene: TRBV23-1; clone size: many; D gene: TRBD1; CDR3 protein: CASIPRDRKDLNSPLHF; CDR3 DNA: TGCGCCAGCATTCCCCGGGACAGGAAAGACCTAAATTCACCCCTCCACTTT
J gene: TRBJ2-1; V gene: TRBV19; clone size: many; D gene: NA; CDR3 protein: CASRESLSSYNEQFF; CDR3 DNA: TGTGCCAGTAGGGAGTCTTTGAGCTCCTACAATGAGCAGTTCTTC
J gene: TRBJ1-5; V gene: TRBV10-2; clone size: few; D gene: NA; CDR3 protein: CASGGDSNQPQHF; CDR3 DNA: TGCGCCAGCGGGGGGGATAGCAATCAGCCCCAGCATTTT
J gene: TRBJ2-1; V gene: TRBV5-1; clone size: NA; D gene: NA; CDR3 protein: CASSASGTGYNEQFF; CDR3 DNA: TGCGCCAGCAGCGCATCCGGGACGGGTTACAATGAGCAGTTCTTC
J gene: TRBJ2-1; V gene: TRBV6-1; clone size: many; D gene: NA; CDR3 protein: CASSDPGLQFF; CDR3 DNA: TGTGCCAGCAGTGACCCGGGACTCCAGTTCTTC
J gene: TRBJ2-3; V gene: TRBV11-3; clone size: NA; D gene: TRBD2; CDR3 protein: CASSSSGTSADTQYF; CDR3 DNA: TGTGCCAGCAGCTCGTCCGGGACTAGCGCAGATACGCAGTATTTT
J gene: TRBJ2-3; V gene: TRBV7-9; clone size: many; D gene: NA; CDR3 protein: CASSPGGSGEVQYF; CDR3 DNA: TGTGCCAGCAGCCCCGGGGGCAGCGGGGAAGTGCAGTATTTT
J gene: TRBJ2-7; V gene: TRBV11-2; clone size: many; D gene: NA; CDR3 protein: CASTSISYEQYF; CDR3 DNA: TGTGCCAGCACCTCTATTTCCTACGAGCAGTACTTC
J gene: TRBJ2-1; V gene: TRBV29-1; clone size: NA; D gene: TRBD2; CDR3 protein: CSVAGTSPGSEQFF; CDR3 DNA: TGCAGCGTTGCCGGGACTAGCCCAGGGAGTGAGCAGTTCTTC
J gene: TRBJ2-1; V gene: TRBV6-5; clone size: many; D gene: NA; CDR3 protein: CASSRWGSVNEQFF; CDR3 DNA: TGTGCCAGCAGCCGGTGGGGTAGCGTCAATGAGCAGTTCTTC
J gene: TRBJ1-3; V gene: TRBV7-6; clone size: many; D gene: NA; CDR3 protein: CASSLGGHLGSSGNTIYF; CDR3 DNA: TGTGCCAGCAGCTTAGGTGGCCACCTAGGCAGCTCTGGAAACACCATATATTTT
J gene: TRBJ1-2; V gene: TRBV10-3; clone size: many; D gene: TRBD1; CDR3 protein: CAITIDRADGYTF; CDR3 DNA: TGTGCCATCACAATCGACAGGGCTGACGGCTACACCTTC
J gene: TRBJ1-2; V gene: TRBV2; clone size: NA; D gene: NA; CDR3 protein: CASSPYLTGKLDGYTF; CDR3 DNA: TGTGCCAGCAGTCCTTACCTGACAGGAAAATTGGATGGCTACACCTTC
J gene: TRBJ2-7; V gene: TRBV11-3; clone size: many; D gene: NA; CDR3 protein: CASSFISGEQYF; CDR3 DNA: TGTGCCAGCAGCTTCATCTCGGGCGAGCAGTACTTC
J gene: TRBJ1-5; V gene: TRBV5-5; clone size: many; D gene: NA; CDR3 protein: CASSLGGQGLQPQHF; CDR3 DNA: TGTGCCAGCAGCTTGGGCGGTCAGGGTCTACAGCCCCAGCATTTT
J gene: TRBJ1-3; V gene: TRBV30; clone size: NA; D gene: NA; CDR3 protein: CAWIPQGYSGNTIYF; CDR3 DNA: TGTGCCTGGATTCCCCAGGGTTACTCTGGAAACACCATATATTTT
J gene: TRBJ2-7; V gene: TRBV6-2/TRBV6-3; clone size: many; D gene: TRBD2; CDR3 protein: CASSYMRAGPYEQYF; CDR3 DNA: TGTGCCAGCAGTTACATGAGAGCGGGGCCCTACGAGCAGTACTTC
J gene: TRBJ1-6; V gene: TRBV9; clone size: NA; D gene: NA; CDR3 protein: CASSYSEQSNSPLHF; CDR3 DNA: TGTGCCAGCAGTTACTCTGAACAATCTAATTCACCCCTCCACTTT
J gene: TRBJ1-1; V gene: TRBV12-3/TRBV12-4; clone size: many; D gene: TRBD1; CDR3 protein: CASSFRTGGLAEAFF; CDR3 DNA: TGTGCCAGCAGTTTCCGGACAGGGGGCTTGGCTGAAGCTTTCTTT
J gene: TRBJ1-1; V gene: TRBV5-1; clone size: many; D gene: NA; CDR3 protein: CASSLSGTANAEAFF; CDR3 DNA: TGCGCCAGCAGCCTTTCCGGGACGGCGAACGCTGAAGCTTTCTTT